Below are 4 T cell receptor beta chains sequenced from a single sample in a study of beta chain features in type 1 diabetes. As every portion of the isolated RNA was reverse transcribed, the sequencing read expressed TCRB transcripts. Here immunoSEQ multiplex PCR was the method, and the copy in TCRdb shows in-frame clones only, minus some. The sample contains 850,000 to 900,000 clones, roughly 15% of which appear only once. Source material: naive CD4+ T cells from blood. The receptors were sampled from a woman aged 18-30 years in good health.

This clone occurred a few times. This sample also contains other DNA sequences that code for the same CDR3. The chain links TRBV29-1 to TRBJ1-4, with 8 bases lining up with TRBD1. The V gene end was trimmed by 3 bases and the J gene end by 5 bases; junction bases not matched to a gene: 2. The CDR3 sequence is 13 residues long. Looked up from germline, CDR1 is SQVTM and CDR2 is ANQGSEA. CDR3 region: CSVEGTGNEKLFF. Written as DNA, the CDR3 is TGCAGCGTTGAGGGGACAGGCAATGAAAAACTGTTTTTT. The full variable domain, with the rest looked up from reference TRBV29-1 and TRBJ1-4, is SAVISQKPSRDICQRGTSLTIQCQVDSQVTMMFWYRQQPGQSLTLIATANQGSEATYESGFVIDKFPISRPNLTFSTLTVSNMSPEDSSIYLCSVEGTGNEKLFFGSGTQLSVL.

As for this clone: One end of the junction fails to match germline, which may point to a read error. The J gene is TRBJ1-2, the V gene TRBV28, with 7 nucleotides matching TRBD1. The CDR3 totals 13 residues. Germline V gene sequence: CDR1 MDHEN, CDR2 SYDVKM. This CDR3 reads CASSNSNRGLSSF. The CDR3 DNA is TGTGCCAGCAGCAATTCAAACAGGGGCCTTTCCTCCTTC.

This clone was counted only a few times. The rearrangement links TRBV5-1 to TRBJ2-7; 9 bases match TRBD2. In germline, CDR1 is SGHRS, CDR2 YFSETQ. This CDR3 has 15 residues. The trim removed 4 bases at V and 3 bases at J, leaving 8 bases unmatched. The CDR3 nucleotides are TGCGCCAGCAGCGCCTCCCCTAGCGGGATCTACGAGCAGTACTTC. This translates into CASSASPSGIYEQYF.

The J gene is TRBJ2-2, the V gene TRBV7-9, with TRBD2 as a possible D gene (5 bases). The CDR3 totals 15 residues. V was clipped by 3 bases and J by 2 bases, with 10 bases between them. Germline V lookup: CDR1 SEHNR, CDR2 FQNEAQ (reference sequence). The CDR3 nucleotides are TGTGCCAGCAGCTTGAACGGGGTTAACACCGGGGAGCTGTTTTTT. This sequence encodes CASSLNGVNTGELFF.